These T cell receptor beta chains were read from a single sample in a study of identical twins. TCRdb re-analysed the 5' RACE reads in MiXCR, keeping a single row per CDR3 protein. This sample carries 450,000 or so distinct CDR3 sequences, about 18% of them seen once, and the ten largest clones take 12%. The sequenced sample consisted of naive T cells sorted from blood. All receptors derive from a man aged 50 to 59 in good health. Each CDR3 is given with its conserved first and last residue. D genes are given only for firm matches. Size values are once, few and many counts, or a class for expanded clones, and some rows have none.

J	size	D	V	DNA	CDR3
TRBJ2-4	many	.	TRBV20-1	TGCAGTGCTAGAGAATTGGGGAAGATGGCGGATGGAAAAAACATTCAGTACTTC	CSARELGKMADGKNIQYF
TRBJ1-2	.	.	TRBV4-1	TGCGCCAGCAGCCAAGATGGCGCTAACTATGGCTACACCTTC	CASSQDGANYGYTF
TRBJ2-1	.	TRBD2	TRBV4-2	TGTGCCAGCAGCCAATCAAGCGGGGGTGTCGGTGAGCAGTTCTTC	CASSQSSGGVGEQFF
TRBJ1-4	.	.	TRBV30	TGTGCCTGGAGTAGAGACAGCAATAATGAAAAACTGTTTTTT	CAWSRDSNNEKLFF
TRBJ2-3	.	TRBD2	TRBV6-2/TRBV6-3	TGTGCCAGCAGTTCCGCTAGCGGGGGGGCCTCCGGCACAGATACGCAGTATTTT	CASSSASGGASGTDTQYF
TRBJ1-4	.	.	TRBV9	TGTGCCAGCAGCGTAGGTGGGACCTCTAATGAAAAACTGTTTTTT	CASSVGGTSNEKLFF
TRBJ2-1	.	TRBD2	TRBV11-2	TGTGCCAGCAGCTTAGAGGGACTAGCGGGAGTTCCCTCCTACAATGAGCAGTTCTTC	CASSLEGLAGVPSYNEQFF
TRBJ2-7	many	.	TRBV7-8	TGTGCCAGCAGCTTAGTTGGTAGCGGATCCTACGAGCAGTACTTC	CASSLVGSGSYEQYF
TRBJ1-4	many	.	TRBV5-1	TGCGCCAGCAGCCCTGGGACACTAACTAATGAAAAACTGTTTTTT	CASSPGTLTNEKLFF
TRBJ2-1	.	TRBD2	TRBV20-1	TGCAGTGCCACCAAGGCCCAGCGGGGGGGGAGGTTGGATGAGCAGTTCTTC	CSATKAQRGGRLDEQFF
TRBJ2-3	once	TRBD2	TRBV5-1	TGCGCCAGCAGCTTCTGGCTAGCGGGTTCCCAGGATACGCAGTATTTT	CASSFWLAGSQDTQYF
TRBJ2-4	.	.	TRBV12-3/TRBV12-4	TGTGCCAGCAGGCCGACCGCAGCCAAAAACATTCAGTACTTC	CASRPTAAKNIQYF
TRBJ2-1	.	TRBD1	TRBV19	TGTGCCAGTACTCGGACAGGGAATGGAAATGAGCAGTTCTTC	CASTRTGNGNEQFF
TRBJ2-7	many	.	TRBV5-1	TGCGCCAGCAGCCATGTTCCCGGGACGAACTACGAGCAGTACTTC	CASSHVPGTNYEQYF
TRBJ2-7	few	.	TRBV4-3	TGCGCCAGCAGCCAAGATCCGGGACACGGGTCCTACGAGCAGTACTTC	CASSQDPGHGSYEQYF
TRBJ2-7	.	.	TRBV20-1	TGCAGTGCTAGGAACAATCAATACGAGCAGTACTTC	CSARNNQYEQYF
TRBJ1-1	few	TRBD1	TRBV5-1	TGCGCCAGCAGCTTGTTTCAGGGGGCGAACACTGAAGCTTTCTTT	CASSLFQGANTEAFF
TRBJ2-1	.	TRBD1	TRBV6-5	TGTGCCAGCAGTTACCGGGACAGGATTTACAATGAGCAGTTCTTC	CASSYRDRIYNEQFF
TRBJ2-1	.	.	TRBV5-6	TGTGCCAGCAGCTGGGTACAGGGCAGCTCCTACAATGAGCAGTTCTTC	CASSWVQGSSYNEQFF
TRBJ2-7	many	.	TRBV27	TGTGCCAGCAGTTTAGAGGGGACAAACTACGAGCAGTACTTC	CASSLEGTNYEQYF
TRBJ2-1	many	.	TRBV5-1	TGCGCCAGCAGTCACGACAGCTCCTACAATGAGCAGTTCTTC	CASSHDSSYNEQFF
TRBJ1-5	.	.	TRBV27	TGTGCCAGCAGTTTTACAGGGCGAAGTGAGCCCCAGCATTTT	CASSFTGRSEPQHF
TRBJ2-2	few	.	TRBV20-1	TGCAGTGCTAGAGTTTCCCCGGGACGGAGGAACACCGGGGAGCTGTTTTTT	CSARVSPGRRNTGELFF
TRBJ1-1	few	.	TRBV28	TGTGCCACCAGGGCCGACAGACTGAACACTGAAGCTTTCTTT	CATRADRLNTEAFF
TRBJ2-3	.	TRBD1	TRBV7-2	TGTGCCAGCAGCCCGGACAGGGCCAGCACAGATACGCAGTATTTT	CASSPDRASTDTQYF
TRBJ2-1	.	TRBD2	TRBV6-1	TGTGCCAGCAGTGACACCGGGACTAGCGGAGCCTACAATGGGCAGTTCTTC	CASSDTGTSGAYNGQFF
TRBJ1-5	.	.	TRBV6-2/TRBV6-3	TGTGCCAGCAGTTATCCCGGCAATCAGCCCCAGCATTTT	CASSYPGNQPQHF
TRBJ2-7	many	TRBD1	TRBV12-3/TRBV12-4	TGTGCCAGCAGTTCAAGCAGCCCGACAGGGGGCTACGAGCAGTACTTC	CASSSSSPTGGYEQYF
TRBJ1-2	few	.	TRBV6-5	TGTGCCAGCAGTTACACGGGGGCGAGTGGCTACACCTTC	CASSYTGASGYTF
TRBJ2-2	many	TRBD1	TRBV9	TGTGCCAGCAGCGTAGGGACAGGGTACACCGGGGAGCTGTTTTTT	CASSVGTGYTGELFF
TRBJ2-3	.	TRBD2	TRBV5-4	TGTGCCAGCAGTTCAGCGGGGGGGCATGACACAGATACGCAGTATTTT	CASSSAGGHDTDTQYF
TRBJ2-3	.	TRBD2	TRBV5-4	TGTGCCAGCAGCACTTCAGGACTAGCGGGAGCAGATACGCAGTATTTT	CASSTSGLAGADTQYF
TRBJ1-5	many	.	TRBV12-3/TRBV12-4	TGTGCCAGCAGTTTAGTGCAGGGCCGCAATCAGCCCCAGCATTTT	CASSLVQGRNQPQHF
TRBJ2-3	many	.	TRBV29-1	TGCAGCGTTGTCTACCCCACAGATACGCAGTATTTT	CSVVYPTDTQYF
TRBJ1-2	.	.	TRBV27	TGTGCCAGCTGTGCAGCGGGGTCGCTGTATAGCTATGGCTACACCTTC	CASCAAGSLYSYGYTF
TRBJ2-2	.	TRBD2	TRBV7-8	TGTGCCAGCAGCTTTCTAGCGGGGGCCCAGGTTTTAAACACCGGGGAGCTGTTTTTT	CASSFLAGAQVLNTGELFF
TRBJ2-7	few	TRBD2	TRBV28	TGTGCCAGCAGTTGGGGCGGGGGAAAGCAGTACTTC	CASSWGGGKQYF
TRBJ1-2	.	TRBD1	TRBV5-8	TGTGCCAGCAGCCGCAAGACAGGGAAGTTTTATGGCTACACCTTC	CASSRKTGKFYGYTF
TRBJ2-1	many	TRBD2	TRBV7-2	TGTGCCAGCAGCTTAGCGAGGCGGGGGGCTATTTTCTACAATGAGCAGTTCTTC	CASSLARRGAIFYNEQFF
TRBJ2-2	.	.	TRBV7-8	TGTGCCAGCAGGGTCTCCGGGGAGCTGTTTTTT	CASRVSGELFF
TRBJ1-5	few	.	TRBV29-1	TGCAGCGTTGTTGGGGGCATCGGGTCGGGGCCCCAGCATTTT	CSVVGGIGSGPQHF
TRBJ2-1	.	.	TRBV12-3/TRBV12-4	TGTGCCAGCAGTTTGACCCCCGATGAGCAGTTCTTC	CASSLTPDEQFF
TRBJ2-5	few	.	TRBV5-1	TGCGCCAGCAGGATTAGCGAGACCCAGTACTTC	CASRISETQYF
TRBJ1-2	few	.	TRBV20-1	TGCAGTGCTAGAGGTGGGGGGAGTTATGGCTACACCTTC	CSARGGGSYGYTF
TRBJ2-1	many	.	TRBV12-3/TRBV12-4	TGTGCCAGCAGTTTCTCCTCCGGGTTCTACAATGAGCAGTTCTTC	CASSFSSGFYNEQFF
TRBJ2-1	.	.	TRBV7-9	TGTGCCAGCAGCACCGGGGGGCCGACCGGTGAGCAGTTCTTC	CASSTGGPTGEQFF
TRBJ1-1	.	TRBD1	TRBV25-1	TGTGCCAGCAGACCCACAGGGGAGGGTATGGAAGCTTTCTTT	CASRPTGEGMEAFF
TRBJ2-3	many	.	TRBV7-8	TGTGCCAGCAGCTCCCGAGTTAGCACAGATACGCAGTATTTT	CASSSRVSTDTQYF